This is a list of T cell receptor beta chains from one sample in a study of T cells in Graves' hyperthyroidism and ophthalmopathy. TCRdb re-called the multiplex PCR reads through MiXCR, storing one row per CDR3 protein. This table holds over 350,000 distinct CDR3 sequences, around an eighth found once. Sequencing was carried out using blood. These TCRs come from a man aged 50 to 60 with Graves' ophthalmopathy. The CDR3 runs from the conserved cysteine through the conserved F or W. D genes are given only for firm matches. Part of the rows lack a size; the others show once, few, many or a class for expanded clones.

J: TRBJ2-2; D: TRBD1; V: TRBV12-3/TRBV12-4; size: -; CDR3: CASSFFKGRQGNTGELFF; DNA: TGTGCCAGCAGTTTTTTCAAGGGCCGACAGGGGAACACCGGGGAGCTGTTTTTT
J: TRBJ2-7; D: TRBD1; V: TRBV29-1; size: many; CDR3: CSVEPDRESYEQYF; DNA: TGCAGCGTTGAGCCCGACAGGGAGTCCTACGAGCAGTACTTC
J: TRBJ2-7; D: TRBD2; V: TRBV20-1; size: -; CDR3: CSARWAGESHEQYF; DNA: TGCAGTGCCCGCTGGGCGGGGGAATCCCACGAGCAGTACTTC
J: TRBJ1-6; D: -; V: TRBV7-9; size: once; CDR3: CASSLAGGTTNAPLHF; DNA: TGTGCCAGCAGCTTAGCGGGGGGGACCACCAACGCACCCCTCCACTTT
J: TRBJ1-6; D: -; V: TRBV2; size: few; CDR3: CASSAGINSPLHF; DNA: TGTGCCAGCAGTGCGGGTATTAATTCACCCCTCCACTTT
J: TRBJ2-7; D: TRBD2; V: TRBV5-1; size: many; CDR3: CASSYSGGVSYEQYF; DNA: TGCGCCAGCAGCTATAGCGGGGGGGTCTCCTACGAGCAGTACTTC
J: TRBJ2-1; D: TRBD2; V: TRBV7-2; size: many; CDR3: CASSLASPGASGGYNEQFF; DNA: TGTGCCAGCAGCTTAGCTTCCCCCGGGGCTAGCGGGGGCTACAATGAGCAGTTCTTC
J: TRBJ2-1; D: TRBD2; V: TRBV20-1; size: many; CDR3: CSARGAAGGPVSYNEQFF; DNA: TGCAGTGCTAGGGGGGCGGCGGGAGGGCCAGTTTCCTACAATGAGCAGTTCTTC
J: TRBJ2-3; D: TRBD2; V: TRBV29-1; size: few; CDR3: CSVVAGGEKGDTQYF; DNA: TGCAGCGTTGTAGCGGGAGGGGAGAAAGGAGATACGCAGTATTTT
J: TRBJ2-7; D: TRBD1; V: TRBV6-1; size: few; CDR3: CASSRLQGLEQYF; DNA: TGTGCCAGCAGTCGGTTACAGGGGTTGGAGCAGTACTTC
J: TRBJ2-3; D: TRBD1; V: TRBV7-8; size: few; CDR3: CASSLQTGAVDTQYF; DNA: TGTGCCAGCAGTCTACAGACAGGGGCTGTAGATACGCAGTATTTT
J: TRBJ2-1; D: -; V: TRBV7-2; size: many; CDR3: CASSPDVGQFF; DNA: TGTGCCAGCAGCCCAGACGTAGGGCAGTTCTTC
J: TRBJ1-1; D: -; V: TRBV27; size: few; CDR3: CASSLGPGNTEASF; DNA: TGTGCCAGCAGTTTAGGGCCGGGGAACACTGAAGCTTCCTTT
J: TRBJ2-3; D: TRBD2; V: TRBV19; size: -; CDR3: CASSRGLAGEGDTQYF; DNA: TGTGCCAGTAGTAGGGGACTAGCGGGAGAGGGAGATACGCAGTATTTT
J: TRBJ2-3; D: TRBD1; V: TRBV7-2; size: -; CDR3: CASSLRGPPDTQYF; DNA: TGTGCCAGCAGCTTGAGGGGGCCCCCAGATACGCAGTATTTT
J: TRBJ2-1; D: TRBD2; V: TRBV27; size: many; CDR3: CASSLLASGRAGNEQFF; DNA: TGTGCCAGCAGTTTATTGGCTAGCGGGAGGGCTGGTAATGAGCAGTTCTTC
J: TRBJ2-2; D: -; V: TRBV19; size: many; CDR3: CASSTPGLLTGELFF; DNA: TGTGCCAGTAGTACCCCGGGCCTGCTCACCGGGGAGCTGTTTTTT
J: TRBJ1-1; D: -; V: TRBV6-1; size: few; CDR3: CASRDLALMNTEAFF; DNA: TGTGCCAGCAGAGATCTGGCACTAATGAACACTGAAGCTTTCTTT
J: TRBJ2-3; D: TRBD1; V: TRBV9; size: many; CDR3: CASSARQGYTDTQYF; DNA: TGTGCCAGCAGCGCAAGACAGGGTTACACAGATACGCAGTATTTT
J: TRBJ2-7; D: TRBD1; V: TRBV19; size: -; CDR3: CASSATGVASGEQYF; DNA: TGTGCCAGTAGTGCCACAGGGGTCGCCTCGGGCGAGCAGTACTTC
J: TRBJ2-1; D: TRBD1; V: TRBV5-1; size: many; CDR3: CASSSSGTGYNEQFF; DNA: TGCGCCAGCAGCTCTTCCGGGACAGGTTACAATGAGCAGTTCTTC
J: TRBJ1-5; D: -; V: TRBV7-2; size: many; CDR3: CASSLVLAGFQPQHF; DNA: TGTGCCAGCAGCTTAGTGCTCGCGGGGTTTCAGCCCCAGCATTTT
J: TRBJ2-7; D: TRBD1; V: TRBV25-1; size: few; CDR3: CASSKGTGGSEQYF; DNA: TGTGCCAGCAGCAAAGGGACAGGGGGCAGCGAGCAGTACTTC
J: TRBJ2-7; D: TRBD1; V: TRBV20-1; size: many; CDR3: CSAIHPGQGPHEQYF; DNA: TGCAGTGCGATACATCCGGGACAGGGTCCCCACGAGCAGTACTTC
J: TRBJ2-3; D: -; V: TRBV6-1; size: many; CDR3: CASSARRESTDTQYF; DNA: TGTGCCAGCAGTGCGAGGCGGGAAAGCACAGATACGCAGTATTTT
J: TRBJ1-4; D: -; V: TRBV14; size: many; CDR3: CASSSTKNTRHSGTKLFF; DNA: TGTGCCAGCAGCTCCACCAAAAACACTCGTCACTCCGGGACAAAACTGTTTTTT
J: TRBJ1-2; D: TRBD1; V: TRBV10-3; size: once; CDR3: CAISEMDRAYGYTF; DNA: TGTGCCATCAGTGAAATGGACAGGGCCTATGGCTACACCTTC
J: TRBJ2-7; D: -; V: TRBV20-1; size: many; CDR3: CSASGGDSYEQYF; DNA: TGCAGTGCTAGTGGCGGGGATTCCTACGAGCAGTACTTC
J: TRBJ2-1; D: TRBD2; V: TRBV11-2; size: many; CDR3: CASSLSGRASYNEQFF; DNA: TGTGCCAGCAGCTTAAGCGGGAGGGCCTCCTACAATGAGCAGTTCTTC
J: TRBJ2-5; D: -; V: TRBV5-5; size: -; CDR3: CASSLGGIIQETQYF; DNA: TGTGCCAGCAGCTTGGGGGGCATAATTCAAGAGACCCAGTACTTC
J: TRBJ2-7; D: -; V: TRBV7-6; size: few; CDR3: CASSLRQGAHEQYF; DNA: TGTGCCAGCAGCTTGCGACAAGGGGCCCACGAGCAGTACTTC
J: TRBJ2-7; D: -; V: TRBV30; size: many; CDR3: CAGGRLSLSEQYF; DNA: TGTGCCGGCGGTAGGCTTTCCCTCTCCGAGCAGTACTTC
J: TRBJ2-7; D: -; V: TRBV4-1; size: few; CDR3: CASSQASSGTREQYF; DNA: TGCGCCAGCAGCCAAGCTTCTTCCGGGACGAGGGAGCAGTACTTC
J: TRBJ1-2; D: -; V: TRBV30; size: many; CDR3: CAWSSNLRDGYTF; DNA: TGTGCCTGGAGTTCAAATCTCAGGGATGGCTACACCTTC
J: TRBJ2-2; D: -; V: TRBV10-3; size: -; CDR3: CAISERRVGGSGNTGELFF; DNA: TGTGCCATCAGTGAACGACGAGTAGGTGGTAGCGGAAACACCGGGGAGCTGTTTTTT
J: TRBJ2-7; D: -; V: TRBV20-1; size: -; CDR3: CSVRRDSTVYEQYF; DNA: TGCAGTGTCAGGAGGGACTCAACTGTCTACGAGCAGTACTTC
J: TRBJ1-3; D: TRBD1; V: TRBV5-1; size: many; CDR3: CASSLDTGGRGNTIYF; DNA: TGCGCCAGCAGCTTGGACACAGGGGGACGAGGAAACACCATATATTTT
J: TRBJ1-1; D: -; V: TRBV6-1; size: many; CDR3: CASTSRRPTWTEAFF; DNA: TGTGCCAGCACGTCTCGAAGACCAACTTGGACTGAAGCTTTCTTT
J: TRBJ1-1; D: -; V: TRBV20-1; size: many; CDR3: CSASSPGATMNTEAFF; DNA: TGCAGTGCTAGCAGTCCCGGGGCCACCATGAACACTGAAGCTTTCTTT
J: TRBJ2-1; D: -; V: TRBV6-5; size: -; CDR3: CASSSREGAQNNEQFF; DNA: TGTGCCAGCAGTTCACGAGAGGGTGCACAAAACAATGAGCAGTTCTTC